Sequencing of this T cell receptor beta chain was carried out in a study of T cell repertoires in cytomegalovirus infection. Study in general: Researchers turned to recently identified HLA-C-restricted CMV epitopes as well as well-studied HLA-B-restricted ones.

TCRdb reprocessed the reads with MiXCR, giving one entry per CDR3 protein. The data show tens of thousands of distinct CDR3 sequences, roughly half seen once. A remark on this clonotype: The antigen is unknown.

Unmatched junction bases numbered 8, after V lost 4 bases and J lost 8 bases. The length of the CDR3 is 16 residues. CDR1 is SGHTA, CDR2 FQGNSA, per germline. The rearrangement joins TRBV7-2 to TRBJ2-3; TRBD2 matches 14 bases. Sample: CD8+ T cells from cultured PBMCs, taken from culture after CMV antigen stimulation. The sequence came from a human donor in good health (CMV status not recorded). Some clones in this sample may be carry-over from other donors' samples. The DNA for the CDR3 is TGTGCCAGCAGCTCATCCGGGACTAGCGGGAGTTTTACGCAGTATTTT. It is translated as CASSSSGTSGSFTQYF.